This T cell receptor (beta chain) was documented in a study of blood T cell repertoires in COVID-19. Study-level background: Samples representing acute and convalescent COVID-19 were sourced from the United States, Italy and Spain. In each case, the material was cDNA or gDNA derived from T cells, B-cell-depleted T cells, or PBMCs.

In the original analysis: Estimates of nucleated cell counts were drawn from the amplification of reference gene primers. Here immunoSEQ multiplex PCR was the method, and the copy in TCRdb shows in-frame clones only, minus some. V, J and clone size reflect that table, while D and trimming were determined from the DNA. The sample holds about 44,000 clones, about nine tenths seen once. Germline CDR1 MNHEY, CDR2 SMNVEV (reference sequence). The V end lost 1 base, the J end lost 1 base, and 7 bases lay between the germline ends. The CDR3 totals 14 residues. This TCR was recovered from a woman aged 80 or older in a cohort sampled during active or convalescent COVID-19. V and J are TRBV27 and TRBJ1-1, with D possibly TRBD1 on 5 matching bases. Sequencing was performed on peripheral blood. As DNA, the CDR3 is TGTGCCAGCAGTTTATACACAGGGAACACTGAAGCTTTCTTT. Its protein product is CASSLYTGNTEAFF.